This TCR beta chain was found in a study of beta chain features in type 1 diabetes. Expressed TCRB transcripts were sequenced, since all the RNA that had been isolated was reverse transcribed. Only in-frame clones appear in the TCRdb table, and some are missing; sequencing was by immunoSEQ multiplex PCR. The sample holds over 500,000 clones; roughly 15% are singletons and the top ten take 0.07% to 0.095%. This CDR3 comprises 18 residues. The J segment lost 3 bases and the V segment lost 4 bases, leaving 15 bases of the junction unmatched. The germline gives CDR1 MDHEN, CDR2 SYDVKM. The rearrangement joins TRBV28 to TRBJ2-1; 7 nucleotides line up with TRBD2. Sequenced sample: naive CD4+ T cells from blood. The sequence was collected from a man between 18 and 29 years old in good health. The chain's CDR3 is CASSSTSALRAFYNEQFF. DNA of the CDR3: TGTGCCAGCAGTTCTACTAGCGCCCTCAGAGCCTTCTACAATGAGCAGTTCTTC.